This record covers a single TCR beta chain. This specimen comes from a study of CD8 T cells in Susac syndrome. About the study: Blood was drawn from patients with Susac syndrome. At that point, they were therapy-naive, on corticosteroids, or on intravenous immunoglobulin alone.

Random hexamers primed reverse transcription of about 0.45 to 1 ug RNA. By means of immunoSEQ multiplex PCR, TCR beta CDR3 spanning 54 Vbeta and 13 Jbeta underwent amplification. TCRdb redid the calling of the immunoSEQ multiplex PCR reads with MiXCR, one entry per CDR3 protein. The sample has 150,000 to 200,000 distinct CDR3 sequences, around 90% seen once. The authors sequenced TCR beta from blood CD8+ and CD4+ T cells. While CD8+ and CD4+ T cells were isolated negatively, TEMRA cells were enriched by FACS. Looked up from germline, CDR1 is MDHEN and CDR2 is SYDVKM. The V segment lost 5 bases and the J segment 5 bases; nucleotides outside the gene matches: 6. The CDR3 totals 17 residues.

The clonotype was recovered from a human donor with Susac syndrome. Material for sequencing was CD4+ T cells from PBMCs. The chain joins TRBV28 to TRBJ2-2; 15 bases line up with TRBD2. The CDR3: CASSPSGLAGGTGELFF. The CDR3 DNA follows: TGTGCCAGCAGTCCTTCGGGACTAGCGGGAGGTACCGGGGAGCTGTTTTTT.